The text below deals with one T cell receptor (beta chain). The antigen remains undetermined. Trimming removed 5 bases from V and 4 bases from J, with 7 bases in between. Looked up from germline, CDR1 is MNHEY and CDR2 is SVGEGT. The length of the CDR3 is 12 residues. The sample originates from a study of blood T cells in healthy people across ages. Alongside a J-beta primer mix, a sample-barcoded 5' primer served in a second PCR lasting roughly 6 to 11 cycles. A template-switch adaptor that had 12 random nucleotides put a tag on each cDNA molecule. TCRdb ran MiXCR on the 5' RACE reads and lists one entry per CDR3 protein. The sample holds about 670,000 distinct CDR3 sequences; around 43% are singletons and the top ten take approximately 31%. Broader study findings: Naive CD4+ cells and diversity were both higher in long-lived donors than in aged donors.

The sample comprised blood. The V and J genes are TRBV6-2 or TRBV6-3 and TRBJ2-3, with D perhaps matching TRBD1 (5 bases). The TCR comes from a man aged 80 or over in good health. CDR3 nucleotides: TGTGCCAGCAGTACGACAGCAGATACGCAGTATTTT. Encoded protein: CASSTTADTQYF.